This T cell receptor beta chain was obtained from a study of cytomegalovirus exposure and HLA in healthy donors (dated 2017 in TCRdb). Concerning the study at large: An earlier analysis of 587 of the donors reported 276 Gb of sequence data and 117 million unique TCR beta sequences obtained from about 170 million T cells. An early release that covered around 590 HLA-typed donors contained approximately 290 gigabases of sequencing data and tens of millions of unique TCR sequences. Among the roughly 390 genotyped donors, about 85% belonged to the genetic ancestry cluster associated with self-reported Caucasian donors. The study aimed to test whether signatures of past pathogen exposure could be identified by cataloging public T cell receptors. The study profiled the T cell repertoires of hundreds of subjects by immunosequencing and related them to cytomegalovirus serostatus. Besides the first cohort of roughly 640 subjects, a separate validation cohort made up of around 120 different subjects was used. The study combined high-throughput TCR immunosequencing, statistical association of individual TCRs with disease status, and machine learning to predict cytomegalovirus infection status. To study patterns of TCR occurrence, a later analysis re-analyzed previously published TCR beta repertoires from 600 to 750 donors and added high-resolution HLA genotyping. Rather than drawing on any new phenotypic data, the later analysis identified candidate immune exposures from TCR beta sequences and the way those sequences occurred across donors. In an earlier analysis of 500 to 650 of the donors, high-throughput TCR beta sequencing was used to judge whether each TCR beta V gene segment behaved as functional or pseudogenic. Donor age, sex, ethnicity and CMV serostatus were compiled alongside the repertoire data. Genome-wide SNP genotypes for about 60% of the roughly 670 donors were used in a later genetic analysis, which treated that subset as a discovery cohort. Every discovery cohort repertoire had been produced on one sequencing platform. Class I and class II HLA loci were covered by the typing at four-digit resolution. Typing coverage varied by locus: roughly 620-640 donors for A, B, C, DRB1 and DQB1; more than 500 for DQA1; more than 600 for DPA1; roughly 450 for DPB1. Several DR-DQ haplotypes were handled as single units for association and clustering because linkage in the cohort was strong. On average, roughly 200,000 unique TCR beta nucleotide sequences were sequenced per donor among several hundred genotyped donors of the cohort, with 15% to 20% of those sequences being non-productive.

Results and caveats for the whole study, not just this receptor: A further reported finding was that TCR beta sequences accurately predicted the HLA-A and HLA-B alleles for most subjects in the first cohort. A group of highly shared sequence variants was considered likely to be a technical artifact of the sequencing pipeline. In a later analysis, most CMV-associated TCR beta chains were found to appear HLA-restricted, with HLA associations seemingly driven largely by CMV exposure. The study gave a list of roughly 150 TCR beta chains associated with cytomegalovirus. While some public TCRs were present in many individuals, most TCR sequences turned up only very rarely across donors. A later genetic analysis reported fewer N-insertions in productive TCRs among donors in an Asian-associated ancestry cluster than the approximately 700-donor mean. Sequencing depth was assumed to be roughly uniform across donors in the presence/absence analyses, though that assumption may not hold. At a false discovery rate of 0.05, a later analysis linked around 17,000 TCR beta sequences to specific HLA alleles. The classifier was reported to diagnose cytomegalovirus status with high specificity and sensitivity in both the original and validation cohorts. Because HLA typing was unavailable for some donors at each locus, only the typed subset was used in association tests. It was suggested by the authors that the approach could potentially be generalized to other disease states and immunological phenotypes. Some IMGT-functional V segments, including TRBV6-2 and TRBV6-3, could not be told apart with the 87-base-pair reads, so those segments were excluded. Compared with equally common non-associated chains, HLA-associated TCR beta chains in a later analysis were more clonally expanded and had lower generation probabilities. Three of the identified cytomegalovirus-associated TCR beta chains were confirmed in vitro to be specific for cytomegalovirus antigens. Linkage disequilibrium might explain the correlated functional status among segregating V segments, but an unknown experimental factor could not be ruled out. According to a later analysis, parvovirus B19, influenza, CMV and Epstein-Barr virus appeared linked to several top co-occurrence clusters. In an earlier analysis of over 550 of the donors, most TCR beta V segments were observed in productive rearrangements about 87% or about 30% of the time, broadly matching IMGT annotations. Assigning TCR associations to individual alleles was difficult when HLA alleles, especially DR and DQ, strongly co-occurred. An association between a missense DCLRE1C variant and V-gene and J-gene trimming of TCR beta chains was found in a later genetic analysis and replicated in an independent cohort. In this cohort, only TCR beta chains were sequenced, and detectable features were limited by the absence of alpha or paired-chain data. Because counts were too low, seventeen rarely observed V segments, including chromosome 9 orphons, were excluded from the earlier analysis of some 540 of the donors. In a later analysis, the rate of TCR association differed among HLA loci, with DRB1 alleles having the most associated TCRs and HLA-C alleles having the fewest. CMV serostatus was the only immune exposure information available for the cohort.

The cohort consisted of some 730 healthy bone marrow donors. At the time of sampling, every cohort member was nominally healthy, though immune exposures that went unrecorded were likely present. The donor tested CMV seronegative, placing the donor among the 350 or so seronegative members of the cohort. A peripheral blood sample was provided by each donor, and peripheral blood mononuclear cells were used for TCR beta sequencing. The Qiagen DNeasy Blood Extraction Kit was used to extract genomic DNA from the blood cell samples. As regards this clone: No antigen is known for it. No base-level quality is on record; no much larger clone is a single base apart.

Inclusive of the bounding cysteine and phenylalanine, the CDR3 is 17 residues long. This entry keeps only the CDR3 DNA: 51 bases, framed from base 1. The germline V gene (reference sequence) sets CDR1 to PRHDT and CDR2 to FYEKMQ. Trimmed from V: 6 bases; trimmed from J: 2 bases; junction bases lacking a gene match: 12. The protocol used for the library was the immunoSEQ multiplex PCR assay. A mixture of 60 forward primers for TCR Vbeta segments and 13 reverse primers for TCR Jbeta segments was used in the multiplex PCR. A multiplex PCR assay on genomic DNA amplified the CDR3 region of rearranged TCR beta genes. The amplified TCR beta libraries were sequenced on the Illumina HiSeq System as 87-base-pair reads. The source study handled its data this way. A later analysis tallied 70 million to 100 million unique TCR beta chains across the 550 to 850 repertoires, and some 10 million of those chains were shared by two or more donors. A nearest-neighbor algorithm error-corrected the raw reads and collapsed the reads into unique sequences, merging closely related sequences to remove PCR and sequencing errors. V, D and J gene segments were assigned by aligning CDR3 sequences to IMGT reference sequences. For a sequence to be retained, at least a six-nucleotide match to both a V gene segment and a J gene segment was required. A rearrangement counted as productive if the CDR3 had no stop codons and remained in frame with V and J, and every other rearrangement counted as non-productive. Following IMGT convention, CDR3 was defined as the stretch from the second conserved V-encoded cysteine to the conserved J-encoded phenylalanine. In an earlier analysis of more than 550 of the donors, sequences lacking an unambiguous match to a single V gene segment were excluded. An earlier analysis of several hundred of the donors called V segments functional above 56.7% productive rearrangements and segregating when the between-donor standard deviation exceeded 5%. A statistical classification framework was developed to diagnose cytomegalovirus status using the catalog of TCR beta chain sequences. V and J gene assignment, in a later analysis, came from comparing TCR nucleotide sequences with IMGT/GENE-DB human TR gene sequences. A later analysis assigned CDR3 sequences and most-parsimonious VDJ recombination scenarios with the TCRdist pipeline. In a later analysis, each TCR beta chain was defined by its CDR3 amino acid sequence together with its V-gene family, and reads lacking a unique V-gene family were excluded. A later analysis removed 592 highly shared, low-generation-probability nucleotide sequences to deal with suspected cross-contamination and a sequencing artifact. In a later analysis, a clonal expansion index for each public chain was calculated from normalized within-repertoire ranks of inferred template counts. A later analysis computed generation probabilities with a VDJ recombination model fitted to out-of-frame rearrangements, and checked the results against IGoR. A later analysis scored TCR-TCR, TCR-HLA and TCR-CMV co-occurrence with hypergeometric tests, applying a repertoire-size bias correction to TCR pairs. To estimate false discovery rates, a later analysis permuted the HLA or CMV assignments 20 times. A later analysis grouped co-occurring TCRs with DBSCAN, adding TCRdist sequence similarity when clustering within HLA-allele-positive subsets. Repertoires with fewer than 30,000 or more than 120,000 public chains were left out of co-occurrence clustering, as were five repertoires with anomalous nucleotide sharing. TCRdb took this table from immuneACCESS and kept in-frame rearrangements with V and J called. Such tables lack part of the clones; where checked against another copy, unresolved V genes explain under half of the gap, and the rest is unexplained. The V and J calls and clone size come from that table; D and trimming were worked out from the DNA. The sample table holds 200,000 to 250,000 clones, of which about four fifths were seen once. 2.5% to 3% of the sample is held by the ten biggest clonotypes.

Recombination joined TRBV13 with TRBJ2-2, with 7 junctional bases fitting TRBD2. The receptor was derived from a man aged 25 to 45 in good health and CMV-seronegative. Input material: PBMCs. CDR3 protein: CASSQRLLAVNTGELFF. The sequenced DNA is TGTGCCAGCAGTCAAAGGCTTCTAGCGGTAAACACCGGGGAGCTGTTTTTT.